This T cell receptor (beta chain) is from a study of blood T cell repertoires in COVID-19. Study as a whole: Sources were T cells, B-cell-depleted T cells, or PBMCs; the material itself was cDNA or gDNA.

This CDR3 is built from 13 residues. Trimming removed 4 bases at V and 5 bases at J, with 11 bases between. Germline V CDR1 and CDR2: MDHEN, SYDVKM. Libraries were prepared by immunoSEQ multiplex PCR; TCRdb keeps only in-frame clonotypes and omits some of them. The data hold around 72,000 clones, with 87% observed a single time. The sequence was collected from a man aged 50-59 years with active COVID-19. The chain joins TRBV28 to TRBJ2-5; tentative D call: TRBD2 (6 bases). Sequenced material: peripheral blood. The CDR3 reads CASSWRGEETQYF. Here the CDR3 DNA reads TGTGCCAGCAGTTGGCGGGGCGAGGAGACCCAGTACTTC.